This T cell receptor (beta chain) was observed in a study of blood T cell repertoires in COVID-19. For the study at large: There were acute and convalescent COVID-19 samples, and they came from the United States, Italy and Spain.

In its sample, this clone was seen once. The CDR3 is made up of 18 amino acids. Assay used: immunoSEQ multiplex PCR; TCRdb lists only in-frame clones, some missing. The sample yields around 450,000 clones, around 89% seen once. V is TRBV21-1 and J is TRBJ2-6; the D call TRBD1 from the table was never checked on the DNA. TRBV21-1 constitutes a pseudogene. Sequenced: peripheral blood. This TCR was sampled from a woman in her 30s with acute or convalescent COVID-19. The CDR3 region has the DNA TGTGCCAGCAGCAGGAAGGACAGGGGGCGTATCGGGGCCAACGTCCTGACTTTC. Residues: CASSRKDRGRIGANVLTF.